This T cell receptor (beta chain) was recovered during a study of T cells in Graves' hyperthyroidism and ophthalmopathy. At the level of the study: Once the initial diagnosis was made, peripheral blood was obtained before any treatment. The study, taken as a whole, reports: Before onset, ophthalmopathy was predicted by the model a median around 6.2 months earlier. Blood samples included most of the expanded thyroid clonotypes exceeding 0.001.

This CDR3 comprises 13 residues. Trimming cost V 7 bases and J 7 bases, with 16 bases left between them. CDR1 is MGHDK, CDR2 SYGVNS, per germline. A word on this clonotype: Antigen unknown.

Used for diagnoses were clinical symptoms, serum thyroxine and TRAb, thyroid ultrasound and orbital computed tomography. Amplified TCR beta CDR3 regions derived from RNA transcripts. The HTBI primer set drove a first-round RT-PCR of the TCR CDR3. TCRdb called the multiplex PCR reads again in MiXCR, with one record for every CDR3 protein. The sample consists of 750,000 to 900,000 distinct CDR3 sequences, roughly 40% of them appearing once. The TCR originated in a man younger than 35 with Graves' hyperthyroidism. The V gene is TRBV25-1, the J gene TRBJ2-5, with D tentatively TRBD1 (6 bases). The material sequenced was blood. The CDR3 protein is CASTAPGHSTQYF. DNA for the CDR3: TGTGCCAGCACCGCACCGGGACATTCGACCCAGTACTTC.